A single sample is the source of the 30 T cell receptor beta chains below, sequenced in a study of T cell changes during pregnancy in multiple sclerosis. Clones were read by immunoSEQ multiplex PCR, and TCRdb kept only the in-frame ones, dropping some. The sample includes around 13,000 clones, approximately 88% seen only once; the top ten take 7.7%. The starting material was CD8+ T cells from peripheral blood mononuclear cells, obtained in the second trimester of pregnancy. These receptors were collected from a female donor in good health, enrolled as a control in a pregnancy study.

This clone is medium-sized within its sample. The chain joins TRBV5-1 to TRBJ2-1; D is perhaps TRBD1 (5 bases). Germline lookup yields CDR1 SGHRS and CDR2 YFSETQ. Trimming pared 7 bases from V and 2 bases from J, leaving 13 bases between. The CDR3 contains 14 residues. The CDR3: CASSEAGPYNEQFF. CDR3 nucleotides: TGCGCCAGCTCAGAGGCAGGGCCCTACAATGAGCAGTTCTTC.

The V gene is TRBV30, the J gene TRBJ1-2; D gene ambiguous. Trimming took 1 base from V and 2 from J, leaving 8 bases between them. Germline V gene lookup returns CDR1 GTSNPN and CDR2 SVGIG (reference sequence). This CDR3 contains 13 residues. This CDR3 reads CAWSARVNYGYTF. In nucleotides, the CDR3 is TGTGCCTGGAGTGCCCGGGTCAACTATGGCTACACCTTC.

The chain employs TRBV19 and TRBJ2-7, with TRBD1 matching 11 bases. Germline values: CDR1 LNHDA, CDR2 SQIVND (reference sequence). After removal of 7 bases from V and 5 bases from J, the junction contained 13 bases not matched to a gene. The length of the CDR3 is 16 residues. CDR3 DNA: TGTGCCAGTACCCAAATACCGGGACAGGGGGTCCACGAGCAGTACTTC. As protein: CASTQIPGQGVHEQYF.

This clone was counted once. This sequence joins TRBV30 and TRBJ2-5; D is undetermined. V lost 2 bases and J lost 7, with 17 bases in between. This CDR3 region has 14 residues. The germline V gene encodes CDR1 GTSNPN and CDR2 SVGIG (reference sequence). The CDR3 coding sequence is TGTGCCTGGAGTAATGTTGCGGTAGCTTCGACCCAGTACTTC. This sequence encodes CAWSNVAVASTQYF. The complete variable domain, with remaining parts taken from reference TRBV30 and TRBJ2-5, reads SQTIHQWPATLVQPVGSPLSLECTVEGTSNPNLYWYRQAAGRGLQLLFYSVGIGQISSEVPQNLSASRPQDRQFILSSKKLLLSDSGFYLCAWSNVAVASTQYFGPGTRLLVL.

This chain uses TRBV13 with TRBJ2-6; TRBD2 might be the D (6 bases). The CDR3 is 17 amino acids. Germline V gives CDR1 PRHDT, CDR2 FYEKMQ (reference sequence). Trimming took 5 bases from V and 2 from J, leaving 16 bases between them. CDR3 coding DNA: TGTGCCAGCAGCGGAATATTCGGAGGGGCTGGGGCCAACGTCCTGACTTTC. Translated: CASSGIFGGAGANVLTF.

In DNA, the CDR3 is TGCGCCAGCAGCTTGACGGAGAATTATGGCTACACCTTC. The encoded protein is CASSLTENYGYTF. The chain carries TRBV5-1 and TRBJ1-2; D uncertain. V gave up 1 base and J gave up 5 bases, with 9 bases separating them. Germline V gives CDR1 SGHRS, CDR2 YFSETQ. The length of the CDR3 is 13 residues.

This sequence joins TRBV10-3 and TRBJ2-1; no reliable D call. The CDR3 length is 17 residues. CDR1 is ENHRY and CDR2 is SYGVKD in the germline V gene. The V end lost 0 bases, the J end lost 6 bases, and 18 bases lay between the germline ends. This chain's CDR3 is CAISESEHPTNGNEQFF. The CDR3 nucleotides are TGTGCCATCAGTGAGTCGGAGCACCCAACAAACGGCAATGAGCAGTTCTTC.

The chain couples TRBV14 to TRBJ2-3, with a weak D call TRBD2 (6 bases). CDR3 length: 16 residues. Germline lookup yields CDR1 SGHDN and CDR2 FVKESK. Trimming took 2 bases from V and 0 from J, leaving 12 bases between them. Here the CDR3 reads CASSQKAGMSTDTQYF. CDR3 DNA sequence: TGTGCCAGCAGCCAAAAGGCGGGGATGAGCACAGATACGCAGTATTTT.

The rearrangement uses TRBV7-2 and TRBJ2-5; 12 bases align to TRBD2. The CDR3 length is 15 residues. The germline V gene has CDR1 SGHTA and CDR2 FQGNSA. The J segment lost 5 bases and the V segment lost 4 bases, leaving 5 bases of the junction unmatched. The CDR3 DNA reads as TGTGCCAGCAGCTCGACTAGCGGGAGCGTTGAGACCCAGTACTTC. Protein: CASSSTSGSVETQYF.

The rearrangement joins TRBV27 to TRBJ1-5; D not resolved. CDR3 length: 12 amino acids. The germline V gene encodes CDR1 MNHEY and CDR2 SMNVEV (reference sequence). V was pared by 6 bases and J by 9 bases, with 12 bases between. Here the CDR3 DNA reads TGTGCCAGCAGCAGTGCCCCACCGCCCCAGCATTTT. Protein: CASSSAPPPQHF.

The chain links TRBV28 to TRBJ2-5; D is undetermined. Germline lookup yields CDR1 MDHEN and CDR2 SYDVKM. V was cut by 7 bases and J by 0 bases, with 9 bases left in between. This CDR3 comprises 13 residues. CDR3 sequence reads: CASNRVYQETQYF. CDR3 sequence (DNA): TGTGCCAGCAACCGGGTCTACCAAGAGACCCAGTACTTC.

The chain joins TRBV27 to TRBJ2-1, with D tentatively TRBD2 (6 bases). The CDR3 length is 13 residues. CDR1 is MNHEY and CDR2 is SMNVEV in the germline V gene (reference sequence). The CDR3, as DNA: TGTGCTTCACGGGGGATTAACTACAATGAGCAGTTCTTC. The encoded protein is CASRGINYNEQFF.

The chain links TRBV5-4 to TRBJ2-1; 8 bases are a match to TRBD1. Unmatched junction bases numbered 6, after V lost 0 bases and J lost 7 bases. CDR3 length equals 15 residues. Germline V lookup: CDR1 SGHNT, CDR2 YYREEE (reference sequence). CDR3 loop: CASSLVGTGENEQFF. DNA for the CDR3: TGTGCCAGCAGCTTGGTCGGGACAGGCGAGAATGAGCAGTTCTTC.

CDR3 residues: CASSARQGTYEQYF. The DNA of the CDR3 is TGTGCCAGCAGCGCCCGACAGGGAACCTACGAGCAGTACTTC. The chain couples TRBV7-9 to TRBJ2-7; TRBD1 matches 7 bases. The CDR3 consists of 14 residues. Germline CDR1 SEHNR, CDR2 FQNEAQ (reference sequence). V lost 5 bases, J lost 2 bases, and 6 bases stayed unmatched.

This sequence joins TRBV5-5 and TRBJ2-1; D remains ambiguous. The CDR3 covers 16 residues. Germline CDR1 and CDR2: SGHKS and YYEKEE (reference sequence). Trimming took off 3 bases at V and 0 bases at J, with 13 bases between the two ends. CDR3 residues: CASSSPRRRSYNEQFF. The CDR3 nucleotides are TGTGCCAGCAGCTCGCCCAGGCGACGCTCCTACAATGAGCAGTTCTTC.

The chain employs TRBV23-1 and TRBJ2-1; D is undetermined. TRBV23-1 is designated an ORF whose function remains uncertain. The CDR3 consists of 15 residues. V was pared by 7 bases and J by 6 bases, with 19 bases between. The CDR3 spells CASMTPRLRGNEQFF. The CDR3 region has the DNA TGCGCCAGCATGACTCCCCGGCTCCGAGGCAATGAGCAGTTCTTC.

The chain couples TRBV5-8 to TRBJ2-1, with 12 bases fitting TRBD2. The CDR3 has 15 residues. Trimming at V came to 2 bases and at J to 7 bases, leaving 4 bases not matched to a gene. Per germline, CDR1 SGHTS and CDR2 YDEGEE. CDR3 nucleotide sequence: TGTGCCAGCAGCTTCGGGCTAGCGGGGGGGAATGAGCAGTTCTTC. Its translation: CASSFGLAGGNEQFF. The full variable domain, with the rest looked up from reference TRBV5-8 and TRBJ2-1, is EAGVTQSPTHLIKTRGQQATLRCSPISGHTSVYWYQQALGLGLQFLLWYDEGEERNRGNFPPRFSGRQFPNYSSELNVNALELEDSALYLCASSFGLAGGNEQFFGPGTRLTVL.

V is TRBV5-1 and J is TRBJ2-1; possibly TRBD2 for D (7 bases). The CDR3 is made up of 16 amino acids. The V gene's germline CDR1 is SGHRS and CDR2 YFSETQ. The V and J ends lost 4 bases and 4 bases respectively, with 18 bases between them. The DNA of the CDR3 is TGCGCCAGCAGCCTCCCGGGCGGGGGCCGTTACAATGAGCAGTTCTTC. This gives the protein CASSLPGGGRYNEQFF.

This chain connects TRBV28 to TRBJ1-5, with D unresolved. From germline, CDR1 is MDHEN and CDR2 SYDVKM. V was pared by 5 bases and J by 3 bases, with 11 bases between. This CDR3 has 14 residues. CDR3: CASSGPGNNQPQHF. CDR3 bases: TGTGCCAGCAGTGGTCCCGGGAACAATCAGCCCCAGCATTTT. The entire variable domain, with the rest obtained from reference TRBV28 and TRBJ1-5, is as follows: DVKVTQSSRYLVKRTGEKVFLECVQDMDHENMFWYRQDPGLGLRLIYFSYDVKMKEKGDIPEGYSVSREKKERFSLILESASTNQTSMYLCASSGPGNNQPQHFGDGTRLSIL.

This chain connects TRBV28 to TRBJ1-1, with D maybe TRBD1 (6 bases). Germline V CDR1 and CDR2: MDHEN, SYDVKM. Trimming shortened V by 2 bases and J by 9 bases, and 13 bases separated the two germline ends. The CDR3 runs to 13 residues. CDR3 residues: CASSLAGDIKAFF. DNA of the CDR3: TGTGCCAGCAGTTTAGCAGGGGACATTAAAGCTTTCTTT.

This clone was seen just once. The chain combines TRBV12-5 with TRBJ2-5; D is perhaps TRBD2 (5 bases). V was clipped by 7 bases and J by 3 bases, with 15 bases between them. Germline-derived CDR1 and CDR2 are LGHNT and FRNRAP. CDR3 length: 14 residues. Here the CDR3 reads CASAPDGDKETQYF. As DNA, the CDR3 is TGTGCTAGTGCTCCAGACGGGGATAAAGAGACCCAGTACTTC.

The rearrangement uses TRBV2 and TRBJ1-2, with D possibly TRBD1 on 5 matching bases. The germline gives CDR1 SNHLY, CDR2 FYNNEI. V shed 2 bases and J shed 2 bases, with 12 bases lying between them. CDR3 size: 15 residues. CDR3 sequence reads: CASSETGTPNYGYTF. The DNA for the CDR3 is TGTGCCAGCAGTGAAACCGGGACTCCGAACTATGGCTACACCTTC.

Here the CDR3 DNA reads TGTGCCAGCAGCATTACAGGGTTAGACACCATATATTTT. It translates to CASSITGLDTIYF. V gene TRBV5-6 combines with J gene TRBJ1-3, with D tentatively TRBD1 (6 bases). V was shortened by 4 bases and J by 8 bases, with 13 bases between the two germline ends. Germline V gene data show CDR1 as SGHDT and CDR2 as YYEEEE. The CDR3 has 13 residues.

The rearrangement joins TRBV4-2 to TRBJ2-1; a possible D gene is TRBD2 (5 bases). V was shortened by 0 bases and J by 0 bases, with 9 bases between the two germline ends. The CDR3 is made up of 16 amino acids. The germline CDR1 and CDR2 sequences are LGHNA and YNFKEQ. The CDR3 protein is CASSQEGGSSYNEQFF. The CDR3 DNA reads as TGTGCCAGCAGCCAAGAAGGTGGGAGCTCCTACAATGAGCAGTTCTTC.

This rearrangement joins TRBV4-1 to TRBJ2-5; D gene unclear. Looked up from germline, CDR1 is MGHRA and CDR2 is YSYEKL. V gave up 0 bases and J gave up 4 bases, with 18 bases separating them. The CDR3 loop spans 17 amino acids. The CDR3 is CASSQESPLNLGETQYF. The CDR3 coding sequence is TGCGCCAGCAGCCAAGAGTCCCCCCTTAACCTAGGAGAGACCCAGTACTTC.

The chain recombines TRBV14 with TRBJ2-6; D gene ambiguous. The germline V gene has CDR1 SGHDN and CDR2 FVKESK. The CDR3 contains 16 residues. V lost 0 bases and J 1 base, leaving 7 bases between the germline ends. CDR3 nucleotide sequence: TGTGCCAGCAGCCAAGACCTCCCGTCTGGGGCCAACGTCCTGACTTTC. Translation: CASSQDLPSGANVLTF.

The CDR3 loop reads CASSLISRQNRDLQAFF. The DNA of the CDR3 is TGTGCCAGCAGCTTAATCAGCCGGCAAAACAGGGATCTGCAGGCTTTCTTT. This rearrangement joins TRBV7-4 to TRBJ1-1, with D tentatively TRBD1 (6 bases). The ends were cut back, 2 bases at V and 11 bases at J, with 27 bases in the middle. CDR1 SGHVT and CDR2 SQSDAQ come from the germline V gene. The CDR3 is made up of 17 amino acids.

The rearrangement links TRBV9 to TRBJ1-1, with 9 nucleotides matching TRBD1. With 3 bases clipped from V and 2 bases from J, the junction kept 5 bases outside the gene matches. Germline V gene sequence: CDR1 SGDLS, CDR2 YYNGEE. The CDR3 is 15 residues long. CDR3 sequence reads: CASSADRGLNTEAFF. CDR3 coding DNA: TGTGCCAGCAGCGCGGACAGGGGATTAAACACTGAAGCTTTCTTT. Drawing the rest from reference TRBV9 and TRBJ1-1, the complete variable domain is DSGVTQTPKHLITATGQRVTLRCSPRSGDLSVYWYQQSLDQGLQFLIQYYNGEERAKGNILERFSAQQFPDLHSELNLSSLELGDSALYFCASSADRGLNTEAFFGQGTRLTVV.

DNA for the CDR3: TGCGCCAGCAGCTTGGTCGCCGGGCGGGGGGAAGCTTTCTTT. It is translated as CASSLVAGRGEAFF. The chain employs TRBV5-1 and TRBJ1-1, with D possibly matching TRBD1 (5 bases). The CDR3 is made up of 14 amino acids. The ends were cut back, 0 bases at V and 8 bases at J, with 14 bases in the middle. Germline V gene data show CDR1 as SGHRS and CDR2 as YFSETQ.

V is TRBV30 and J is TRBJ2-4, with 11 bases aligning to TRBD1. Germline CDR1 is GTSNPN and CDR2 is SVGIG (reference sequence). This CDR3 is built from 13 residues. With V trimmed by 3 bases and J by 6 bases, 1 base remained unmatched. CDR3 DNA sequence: TGTGCCTGGAGGGGGACAGGGGGAAACATTCAGTACTTC. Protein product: CAWRGTGGNIQYF.